These 13 T cell receptor beta chains share one sample of origin, sequenced in a study of T cells in Graves' hyperthyroidism and ophthalmopathy. Amplification of TCR beta CDR3 regions used RNA as the template. When the TCR CDR3 underwent first-round RT-PCR, the HTBI primer set was used. TCRdb re-analysed the multiplex PCR reads in MiXCR, keeping a single row per CDR3 protein. The table lists around 300,000 distinct CDR3 sequences, 12% to 15% of them singletons. What was sequenced was blood. These receptor sequences come from a woman in her forties with Graves' ophthalmopathy.

Note on this clonotype: A read error may explain this, as a much larger clone is one base away. The rearrangement links TRBV19 to TRBJ2-1; 7 positions match TRBD1. The CDR3 extends over 15 amino acids. From germline, CDR1 is LNHDA and CDR2 SQIVND (reference sequence). The CDR3 protein is CASSMTGSSGNEQLF. The CDR3 coding sequence is TGTGCCAGTAGTATGACAGGGTCCTCTGGCAATGAGCAGCTCTTC.

This clonotype was counted between two and nine times. V is TRBV9 and J is TRBJ1-1; D is perhaps TRBD1 (6 bases). The CDR3 is 13 amino acids. V dropped 0 bases and J dropped 7 bases, with 10 bases sitting between them. Germline CDR1 and CDR2: SGDLS and YYNGEE. CDR3 loop: CASSVDGQIEAFF. The CDR3 nucleotides are TGTGCCAGCAGCGTAGACGGACAGATTGAAGCTTTCTTT.

This clonotype was seen a few times. The genes are TRBV18 and TRBJ1-1, with D perhaps TRBD1 (5 bases). The CDR3 consists of 15 residues. V was cut by 4 bases and J by 1 base, with 13 bases left in between. Germline V gene data show CDR1 as KGHSH and CDR2 as LQKENI. For the CDR3, the DNA is TGTGCCAGCTCACTTATTGAGGGGCGGAACACTGAAGCTTTCTTT. As protein: CASSLIEGRNTEAFF.

With respect to this clonotype: This clone may be a read error of a much larger clone one base away. V and J are TRBV12-3 or TRBV12-4 and TRBJ2-5; D perhaps matches TRBD2 (6 bases). The germline V and J ends were trimmed by 5 bases and 9 bases, with 19 bases remaining between them. The CDR3 is 14 residues long. CDR3: CASSLDIIGEAQYF. Here the CDR3 DNA reads TGTGCCAGCAGTCTGGACATTATCGGGGAGGCCCAGTACTTC.

The chain joins TRBV7-9 to TRBJ2-5; 8 nucleotides match TRBD2. There are 17 residues in the CDR3. Per germline, CDR1 SEHNR and CDR2 FQNEAQ (reference sequence). V was pared by 4 bases and J by 4 bases, with 14 bases of the junction left unmatched. The CDR3 DNA follows: TGTGCCAGCAGCTCGATCCGGGGGGGGGCCCAGCGAGAGACCCAGTACTTC. Translating gives CASSSIRGGAQRETQYF.

This clonotype was picked up a small number of times. The chain combines TRBV19 with TRBJ2-7, with D possibly being TRBD2 (5 bases). The CDR3 extends over 15 amino acids. Germline V gene sequence: CDR1 LNHDA, CDR2 SQIVND (reference sequence). Trimming pared 2 bases from V and 3 bases from J, leaving 14 bases between. In nucleotides, the CDR3 is TGTGCCAGTAGTATATCTCCCCGGGGTCTCTACGAGCAGTACTTC. Its translation: CASSISPRGLYEQYF.

The chain couples TRBV6-4 to TRBJ2-1; 9 bases are shared with TRBD2. Trimming at V came to 4 bases and at J to 8 bases, leaving 9 bases not matched to a gene. This CDR3 is 15 amino acids long. Germline V gives CDR1 MRHNA, CDR2 SNTAGT. DNA of the CDR3: TGTGCCAGCAGTGCAGGTAGCGGGGGAGGCCATGAGCAGTTCTTC. Protein sequence: CASSAGSGGGHEQFF.

In its sample, this clonotype was seen many times. The chain employs TRBV2 and TRBJ1-5; TRBD1 matches 7 bases. Germline CDR1 and CDR2: SNHLY and FYNNEI. Unmatched junction bases numbered 6, after V lost 6 bases and J lost 1 base. CDR3 length: 15 residues. The CDR3 loop is CASSARQGSNQPQHF. CDR3 DNA: TGTGCCAGCAGCGCGAGACAGGGAAGCAATCAGCCCCAGCATTTT.

The DNA for the CDR3 is TGTGCCAGCAGCTTTGCCAACACCATATATTTT. This sequence encodes CASSFANTIYF. The chain links TRBV5-5 to TRBJ1-3; no clear D gene. With 2 bases removed from V and 7 bases from J, the gap between germline ends came to 4 bases. This CDR3 comprises 11 residues. CDR1 is SGHKS and CDR2 is YYEKEE in the germline V gene (reference sequence).

The V and J genes are TRBV12-3 or TRBV12-4 and TRBJ1-6, with TRBD1 identical over 8 bases. This CDR3 spans 16 amino acids. The V segment lost 6 bases and the J segment 7 bases; nucleotides outside the gene matches: 11. The CDR3 DNA sequence: TGTGCCAGCAGGCGTGACAGGGGTTCGGGGAATTCACCCCTCCACTTT. This translates into CASRRDRGSGNSPLHF.

This clonotype occurred many times. The genes are TRBV7-2 and TRBJ2-2; no firm D call. The V end lost 3 bases, the J end lost 5 bases, and 10 bases lay between the germline ends. Germline-derived CDR1 and CDR2 are SGHTA and FQGNSA. This CDR3 contains 14 residues. CDR3 region: CASSFRVRTGELFF. Written as DNA, the CDR3 is TGTGCCAGCAGCTTTCGTGTTAGGACCGGGGAGCTGTTTTTT.

The chain links TRBV5-1 to TRBJ2-2, with a weak D call TRBD2 (5 bases). The CDR3 consists of 13 residues. Germline CDR1 SGHRS, CDR2 YFSETQ. Trimming pared 1 base from V and 6 bases from J, leaving 7 bases between. This CDR3 is CASSLSGSGELFF. The CDR3 DNA reads as TGCGCCAGCAGCTTGTCGGGGTCCGGGGAGCTGTTTTTT.

This clonotype was counted at least ten times. The chain is built from TRBV6-2 or TRBV6-3 and TRBJ2-7; the D gene could be TRBD1 or TRBD2 (5 bases each). Germline V gene lookup returns CDR1 MNHEY and CDR2 SVGEGT. V was clipped by 4 bases and J by 3 bases, with 10 bases between them. CDR3 length: 13 amino acids. The CDR3, as DNA: TGTGCCAGCAGTTGGGGACCCTACTACGAGCAGTACTTC. It translates to CASSWGPYYEQYF.